The rows below give T cell receptor beta chains drawn from one sample of a study of blood T cells in healthy people across ages. TCRdb itself ran the 5' RACE reads through MiXCR, one entry per CDR3 protein. The sample yields approximately 1.5 million distinct CDR3 sequences, almost 35% seen once. Sequencing was performed on blood. The receptors were sampled from a woman between 25 and 40 years old in good health. Both conserved end residues are part of each CDR3. D genes are given only for firm matches. The size field is filled for only some rows; it gives once, few, many or a size class.

>TRBV7-2|.|TRBJ2-1|.
CASSFTGNPTYNEQFF
TGTGCCAGCAGCTTTACGGGAAACCCTACCTACAATGAGCAGTTCTTC
>TRBV15|few|TRBJ1-5|.
CATSDLTNGGGMEPQHF
TGTGCCACCAGCGACCTTACTAATGGGGGGGGCATGGAGCCCCAGCATTTT
>TRBV7-9|few|TRBJ1-1|TRBD1
CASSPLGQGPPSTEAFF
TGTGCCAGCAGCCCCTTGGGACAGGGGCCGCCGAGCACTGAAGCTTTCTTT
>TRBV14|once|TRBJ1-2|.
CASSETMRAGGYTF
TGTGCCAGCAGCGAAACGATGCGCGCGGGTGGCTACACCTTC
>TRBV6-1|.|TRBJ2-7|TRBD1
CASSEQGALSVEQYF
TGTGCCAGCAGTGAACAGGGGGCCCTATCGGTCGAGCAGTACTTC
>TRBV29-1|many|TRBJ2-1|.
CSVGAAPEQFF
TGCAGCGTTGGAGCAGCCCCTGAGCAGTTCTTC
>TRBV4-1|.|TRBJ1-5|.
CASSQDRGQGSNQPQHF
TGCGCCAGCAGCCAAGATCGGGGGCAGGGAAGCAATCAGCCCCAGCATTTT
>TRBV7-2|few|TRBJ1-2|TRBD1
CASSIRQGVYGYTF
TGTGCCAGCAGTATCAGACAGGGCGTCTATGGCTACACCTTC
>TRBV20-1|.|TRBJ1-5|.
CSARDPEAHQPQHF
TGCAGTGCTAGAGATCCCGAGGCGCATCAGCCCCAGCATTTT
>TRBV28|.|TRBJ2-5|.
CANSFRVWRQYQETQYF
TGTGCCAACAGTTTTAGGGTCTGGCGGCAGTACCAAGAGACCCAGTACTTC
>TRBV6-1|.|TRBJ2-1|TRBD1
CASRSGGEGHNEQFF
TGTGCCAGCAGGTCAGGGGGCGAAGGACACAATGAGCAGTTCTTC
>TRBV15|.|TRBJ2-5|TRBD2
CATSKPAGASQTQYF
TGTGCCACCAGTAAGCCCGCGGGAGCTTCCCAGACCCAGTACTTC
>TRBV20-1|.|TRBJ2-2|TRBD1
CSARRQGETGELFF
TGCAGTGCTAGGCGACAGGGGGAAACCGGGGAGCTGTTTTTT
>TRBV5-1|.|TRBJ2-7|.
CASMGGTTYEQYF
TGCGCCAGCATGGGGGGGACAACCTACGAGCAGTACTTC
>TRBV5-1|few|TRBJ1-1|.
CASSLGVGSLNTEAFF
TGCGCCAGCAGCTTGGGGGTAGGATCTTTGAACACTGAAGCTTTCTTT
>TRBV5-1|.|TRBJ1-1|TRBD1
CASSYTGTAGTEAFF
TGCGCCAGCAGCTATACTGGGACAGCGGGAACTGAAGCTTTCTTT
>TRBV6-1|.|TRBJ2-6|.
CASSDLGLSSGANVLTF
TGTGCCAGCAGTGATTTGGGGTTAAGCTCTGGGGCCAACGTCCTGACTTTC
>TRBV11-2|.|TRBJ2-7|TRBD1
CASLRTGRYEQYF
TGTGCCAGCCTCCGGACAGGGCGGTACGAGCAGTACTTC
>TRBV7-9|few|TRBJ1-1|.
CASSLVRAEAFF
TGTGCCAGCAGCTTAGTCAGAGCTGAAGCTTTCTTT
>TRBV7-2|few|TRBJ2-1|TRBD2
CASRTPSGGAGNEQFF
TGTGCCAGCAGAACCCCTAGCGGGGGGGCTGGCAATGAGCAGTTCTTC
>TRBV27|few|TRBJ2-4|.
CASSLAGQNLAKNIQYF
TGTGCCAGCAGTTTAGCCGGACAGAATCTAGCCAAAAACATTCAGTACTTC
>TRBV2|.|TRBJ2-1|TRBD2
CASSGVSGRYNEQFF
TGTGCCAGCAGTGGCGTTAGCGGGCGCTACAATGAGCAGTTCTTC
>TRBV27|.|TRBJ2-3|TRBD1
CASSLSGQGSDTQYF
TGTGCCAGCAGTTTAAGCGGACAGGGATCAGATACGCAGTATTTT
>TRBV3-1|.|TRBJ2-3|.
CASSSLETVRSTDTQYF
TGTGCCAGCAGCTCATTAGAGACGGTTAGGAGCACAGATACGCAGTATTTT
>TRBV18|.|TRBJ2-6|.
CASSPGQTGANVLTF
TGTGCCAGCTCACCGGGTCAAACTGGGGCCAACGTCCTGACTTTC
>TRBV13|.|TRBJ1-2|.
CASSLGGAFRYGYTF
TGTGCCAGCAGCTTAGGAGGAGCATTCCGATATGGCTACACCTTC
>TRBV18|.|TRBJ2-5|.
CASSPLDYYQETQYF
TGTGCCAGCTCACCCCTGGACTACTACCAAGAGACCCAGTACTTC
>TRBV5-6|.|TRBJ2-1|TRBD1
CASSLVTGGSDEQFF
TGTGCCAGCAGCCTGGTGACAGGGGGGTCGGATGAGCAGTTCTTC
>TRBV11-2|.|TRBJ2-2|.
CASSAPPLYTGELFF
TGTGCCAGCAGCGCGCCTCCCTTATACACCGGGGAGCTGTTTTTT
>TRBV4-1|.|TRBJ1-1|.
CASSHREVGETFF
TGCGCCAGCAGCCACCGGGAGGTCGGCGAAACTTTCTTT
>TRBV28|.|TRBJ2-1|.
CASSPPRAAGSYNEQFF
TGTGCCAGCAGTCCCCCCCGGGCCGCCGGTTCCTACAATGAGCAGTTCTTC
>TRBV5-8|.|TRBJ2-7|.
CASSGTMQGSEQYF
TGTGCCAGCAGCGGAACCATGCAAGGTAGCGAGCAGTACTTC
>TRBV29-1|few|TRBJ2-7|.
CSTEGGSSYEQYF
TGCAGCACCGAGGGGGGGTCCTCTTACGAGCAGTACTTC
>TRBV6-1|.|TRBJ2-3|.
CASSEGRQNTDTQYF
TGTGCCAGCAGCGAGGGACGGCAAAACACAGATACGCAGTATTTT
>TRBV20-1|.|TRBJ2-4|TRBD1
CSARDARQGAQNIQYF
TGCAGTGCTAGAGACGCACGACAGGGGGCCCAAAACATTCAGTACTTC
>TRBV4-1|.|TRBJ1-2|.
CASSQIGTRSGYTF
TGCGCCAGCAGCCAAATAGGGACAAGGAGCGGCTACACCTTC
>TRBV27|few|TRBJ1-1|TRBD1
CASRDRVVNTEAFF
TGTGCCAGCAGGGACAGGGTAGTAAACACTGAAGCTTTCTTT
>TRBV7-2|.|TRBJ1-5|.
CASSSGAYDQPQHF
TGTGCCAGCAGCTCCGGGGCCTACGATCAGCCCCAGCATTTT
>TRBV6-5|few|TRBJ2-2|TRBD1
CASSYGQGSGELFF
TGTGCCAGCAGTTACGGACAGGGCTCCGGGGAGCTGTTTTTT
>TRBV20-1|few|TRBJ1-1|.
CSASTREGNTEAFF
TGCAGTGCTAGTACCAGGGAAGGGAACACTGAAGCTTTCTTT
>TRBV13|.|TRBJ2-7|.
CASGRRGSIYEQYF
TGTGCCAGCGGCAGGCGGGGAAGCATATACGAGCAGTACTTC
>TRBV9|.|TRBJ2-3|.
CASSQLLGLDTQYF
TGTGCCAGCAGCCAATTACTGGGGTTAGATACGCAGTATTTT
>TRBV4-2|.|TRBJ2-4|.
CASSQETVENIQYF
TGTGCCAGCAGCCAAGAGACAGTAGAAAACATTCAGTACTTC
>TRBV24-1|.|TRBJ1-2|.
CATSQVDSGGYTF
TGTGCCACCAGTCAGGTGGATTCGGGAGGCTACACCTTC
>TRBV10-1|.|TRBJ2-3|TRBD1
CANRTGPQYF
TGCGCCAACAGGACAGGGCCGCAGTATTTT
>TRBV27|few|TRBJ2-1|TRBD1
CASSSPGQTYNEQFF
TGTGCCAGCAGTTCCCCGGGACAGACTTACAATGAGCAGTTCTTC
>TRBV3-1|.|TRBJ2-5|.
CASSPGPRSWETQYF
TGTGCCAGCAGCCCTGGGCCACGGTCGTGGGAGACCCAGTACTTC
>TRBV9|few|TRBJ2-1|.
CASSAALGGEQFF
TGTGCCAGCAGCGCTGCGTTAGGAGGTGAGCAGTTCTTC
>TRBV5-1|few|TRBJ2-3|.
CASSLALSAVGSTDTQYF
TGCGCCAGCAGCTTGGCCCTATCAGCGGTGGGAAGCACAGATACGCAGTATTTT
>TRBV12-3/TRBV12-4|few|TRBJ2-3|TRBD1
CASSPGQGARADTQYF
TGTGCCAGCAGCCCGGGACAGGGGGCTCGCGCAGATACGCAGTATTTT
>TRBV5-1|many|TRBJ2-1|.
CASNRDSYNEQFF
TGCGCCAGCAACCGAGACAGTTACAATGAGCAGTTCTTC
>TRBV25-1|few|TRBJ2-3|TRBD2
CASSSSAGGKTDTQYF
TGTGCCAGCAGTAGTAGCGCGGGAGGGAAGACAGATACGCAGTATTTT
>TRBV5-1|.|TRBJ2-1|TRBD2
CASSLASGIWNEQFF
TGCGCCAGCAGCTTGGCTAGCGGGATCTGGAATGAGCAGTTCTTC
>TRBV4-1|many|TRBJ2-1|.
CASSQGYEQFF
TGCGCCAGCAGCCAAGGGTATGAGCAGTTCTTC
>TRBV20-1|.|TRBJ2-3|.
CSAKGTRLITDTQYF
TGCAGTGCTAAAGGCACGCGTCTGATTACAGATACGCAGTATTTT
>TRBV18|.|TRBJ1-1|TRBD1
CASSPLDRGGMNTEAFF
TGTGCCAGCTCACCGCTTGACAGGGGAGGGATGAACACTGAAGCTTTCTTT
>TRBV27|.|TRBJ2-3|.
CASSPLRGAKDTQYF
TGTGCCAGCAGTCCCCTTAGAGGGGCGAAAGATACGCAGTATTTT
>TRBV5-1|.|TRBJ2-3|.
CASSLEEPRTDTQYF
TGCGCCAGCAGCTTGGAAGAGCCACGCACAGATACGCAGTATTTT
>TRBV20-1|.|TRBJ2-7|.
CSARGGKGTSSYERYF
TGCAGTGCTAGAGGGGGGAAGGGTACTTCCTCCTACGAGCGGTACTTC